The present entry profiles one TCR beta chain with its context. This clone's antigen is unknown. The junction differs from germline at one of its ends, possibly a read error. Per the publication, the treatment or condition label means: allogeneic hematopoietic cell transplantation with graft depleted of TCRalphabeta T cells and CD19 B cells. The children who served as transplant recipients had been given grafts of TCRalphabeta/CD19-depleted allogeneic hematopoietic cells. These data are taken from a study of T-cell reconstitution after alpha-beta-depleted transplantation in children (dated by TCRdb to 2016 to 2018). In terms of the full investigation: Using TCR repertoire profiling, the study quantitatively followed how T-cell immune reconstitution unfolded in children after TCRalphabeta/CD19-depleted allogeneic hematopoietic cell transplantation. General conclusions and limits of the study: In some patients, high TCRbeta diversity at day 60 was attributed to recipient T cells and intrathymic progenitors that had survived conditioning. About two months after transplant, the apparently early recovery of alphabetaT-cell counts reportedly depended on just several hundred clones that had expanded rapidly and came from non-depleted graft cells. Hyperexpanded clone frequencies declined over subsequent months; after one year, T-cell counts and TCRbeta diversity were mostly attributed to newly produced T cells.

The library was obtained by PCR. Sequencer: Illumina HiSeq 2500. Molecular barcoding was employed in the preparation of TCR libraries, with unique molecular identifiers being used to normalize TCRbeta repertoire quantification. TCRdb reanalyzed the raw reads on its own, using fastp at Q25 for trimming and MiXCR for clone calling, and kept in-frame beta chains. One record per CDR3 amino acid sequence lists the most common genes and DNA. Across this sample there are hundreds of thousands of distinct CDR3 sequences, with under 15% seen only once. The top ten constitute 2.2% of the sample. The CDR3 contains 14 residues, cysteine and phenylalanine counted. Just CDR3 DNA is preserved here, 42 bases in frame from base 1. For CDR1 and CDR2, the germline V gene lists SGHTA and FQGNSA.

The rearrangement joined TRBV7-2 to TRBJ1-4; TRBD1 lines up with 7 middle nucleotides. The specimen comprised PBMCs, mostly from graft donor cells, sampled 360 days after TCRalphabeta/CD19-depleted stem cell transplant. This TCR came from a male patient between 10 and 17 years old who had a stem cell transplant for acute myeloid leukemia, so the T cells may come from the graft donor. The CDR3 reads as follows: CASSPGTEGKQLLF. In nucleotide form, the sequence is TGTGCCAGCAGCCCCGGGACAGAGGGGAAGCAACTGCTTTTT.